This paragraph covers one TCR beta chain sequence. This record belongs to a study of blood T cell repertoires in COVID-19. TCRdb's copy holds only in-frame clones and misses some; the assay was immunoSEQ multiplex PCR. The top ten clones hold under 5% of a sample with roughly 190,000 clones, approximately 90% of them seen once. The specimen was peripheral blood. The source of this sequence is a human donor in a cohort sampled during active COVID-19.

The CDR3 loop reads CASSTSGGAQQETQYF. DNA for the CDR3: TGTGCCAGCAGTACTAGCGGGGGGGCCCAGCAAGAGACCCAGTACTTC. The chain is built from TRBV7-2 and TRBJ2-5, with 13 positions matching TRBD2. Unmatched junction bases numbered 6, after V lost 6 bases and J lost 2 bases. In germline, CDR1 is SGHTA, CDR2 FQGNSA. This CDR3 is built from 16 residues.